The T cell receptor (beta chain) under discussion was sequenced for a study of beta chain features in type 1 diabetes. Study overall: Taken together, all samples contributed 107,917,701 examined sorted cells.

This clone was counted only a few times. All sorted populations exceeded 95% purity. The authors reverse transcribed all of the isolated RNA, so sequencing captured expressed TCRB transcripts. Data came from immunoSEQ multiplex PCR; TCRdb stores just in-frame clones and leaves some out. In the table there are about 900,000 clones, 15% to 20% of which are singletons. The clonotype originates from a woman younger than 30 in good health. Input material: naive CD4+ T cells from blood.

The CDR3 sequence is CASRPAGMNEQYF. CDR3 nucleotides: TGTGCCAGCAGACCAGCGGGGATGAACGAGCAGTACTTC. The gene calls are TRBV7-8 and TRBJ2-7; 7 nucleotides align to TRBD2. V dropped 6 bases and J dropped 5; count of bases not matched to a gene: 7. Germline CDR1 reads SGHVS; CDR2 reads FQNEAQ. The length of the CDR3 is 13 residues.